Listed below are T cell receptor beta chains from one sample, sequenced in a study of T cell responses to AZD1222 COVID-19 vaccine. Clones were sequenced by immunoSEQ multiplex PCR, and TCRdb holds only the in-frame ones, with some missing. The data show over 150,000 clones, roughly 91% seen once. The sample consisted of peripheral blood, taken 28 days after the second dose of the MenACWY control vaccine. The receptors were gathered from an adult who received the MenACWY meningococcal vaccine as a control. The CDR3 runs from the conserved cysteine through the conserved F or W. The order of the fields is CDR3 protein, CDR3 DNA, V gene, clone size, J gene, D gene. D genes are given only for firm matches. Expanded clones get a size class; other rows say once, few or many, or leave the size out.

CASAYGTREKLFF TGTGCCAGCGCCTACGGAACGAGGGAAAAACTGTTTTTT TRBV12-3/TRBV12-4 few TRBJ1-4 -
CASSERAHTNEKLFF TGTGCCAGCAGTGAAAGGGCCCACACTAATGAAAAACTGTTTTTT TRBV6-1 - TRBJ1-4 -
CAWSVVGNQPQHF TGTGCCTGGAGTGTAGTGGGCAATCAGCCCCAGCATTTT TRBV30 - TRBJ1-5 -
CASSLDRHQETQYF TGTGCCAGCAGCTTAGACAGACACCAAGAGACCCAGTACTTC TRBV7-2 - TRBJ2-5 -
CAWGTGVGNTIYF TGTGCCTGGGGGACAGGGGTCGGGAACACCATATATTTT TRBV30 - TRBJ1-3 TRBD1
CASSRTTAFTYEQYF TGTGCCAGCAGTCGAACGACGGCCTTCACCTACGAGCAGTACTTC TRBV6-5 - TRBJ2-7 -
CSVDPGQGNEQFF TGCAGCGTTGATCCGGGACAGGGGAATGAGCAGTTCTTC TRBV29-1 - TRBJ2-1 TRBD1
CASSLALAKNIQYF TGTGCCAGCTCACTAGCATTAGCCAAAAACATTCAGTACTTC TRBV18 - TRBJ2-4 -
CASSFPEGLAGIQETQYF TGTGCCAGCAGCTTCCCCGAGGGGCTAGCGGGTATTCAAGAGACCCAGTACTTC TRBV7-8 - TRBJ2-5 TRBD2
CASSAGWGKEETQYF TGTGCCAGCAGCGCCGGATGGGGCAAGGAAGAGACCCAGTACTTC TRBV6-5 - TRBJ2-5 -
CASSELDAGGYTF TGTGCCAGCAGTGAACTGGACGCCGGTGGCTACACCTTC TRBV25-1 once TRBJ1-2 -
CATSRDRATDTQYF TGTGCCACCAGCAGAGACAGGGCCACAGATACGCAGTATTTT TRBV15 - TRBJ2-3 -
CASSSTTRNGLEQYF TGCGCCAGCAGCTCTACGACCCGAAATGGGCTCGAGCAGTACTTC TRBV5-1 - TRBJ2-7 -
CASSQTQTGMSNQPQHF TGTGCCAGCAGCCAGACCCAGACAGGGATGAGCAATCAGCCCCAGCATTTT TRBV4-2 - TRBJ1-5 TRBD1
CASSARGGEKLFF TGTGCCAGCAGTGCCAGGGGCGGGGAAAAACTGTTTTTT TRBV2 - TRBJ1-4 -
CASSSFGESGTDTQYF TGTGCCAGCAGTTCCTTTGGCGAGAGTGGCACAGATACGCAGTATTTT TRBV28 - TRBJ2-3 -
CASRSGTGVREKLFF TGCGCCAGCAGATCCGGGACAGGGGTCCGGGAAAAACTGTTTTTT TRBV5-1 - TRBJ1-4 TRBD1
CASSLEPSMNTEAFF TGTGCCAGCAGCCTTGAACCTAGTATGAACACTGAAGCTTTCTTT TRBV7-2 - TRBJ1-1 -
CASRPAGGGGYTF TGTGCCAGCAGGCCAGCTGGGGGGGGAGGCTACACCTTC TRBV6-5 - TRBJ1-2 -
CASSPNIRNQPQHF TGTGCCAGCAGCCCCAACATCCGCAATCAGCCCCAGCATTTT TRBV7-2 - TRBJ1-5 -
CASSQSESYNEQFF TGTGCCAGCAGCCAGTCTGAATCCTACAATGAGCAGTTCTTC TRBV3-1/TRBV3-2 - TRBJ2-1 -
CASKAGEEAEAFF TGTGCCAGCAAGGCAGGGGAGGAAGCTGAAGCTTTCTTT TRBV2 - TRBJ1-1 -
CASSPLAGSTGELFF TGCGCCAGCAGCCCCCTGGCAGGGTCGACCGGGGAGCTGTTTTTT TRBV5-1 - TRBJ2-2 -
CASSFLGGSTDTQYF TGTGCCAGCAGCTTCCTTGGGGGTAGCACAGATACGCAGTATTTT TRBV9 - TRBJ2-3 -
CASSPGPQETQYF TGTGCCAGCAGCCCGGGACCTCAAGAGACCCAGTACTTC TRBV7-6 - TRBJ2-5 -
CASSEWVFNSNQPQHF TGTGCCAGCAGTGAATGGGTGTTTAATAGCAATCAGCCCCAGCATTTT TRBV2 - TRBJ1-5 -
CASSPQVDRVQPQHF TGCGCCAGCAGCCCTCAAGTGGACAGGGTTCAGCCCCAGCATTTT TRBV4-1 - TRBJ1-5 TRBD1
CASSYSDREVDGYTF TGTGCCAGCAGTTACTCGGACAGGGAGGTAGATGGCTACACCTTC TRBV6-5 - TRBJ1-2 TRBD1
CASTAGFNTEAFF TGTGCCAGCACCGCGGGGTTTAACACTGAAGCTTTCTTT TRBV6-5 - TRBJ1-1 -
CASSLNSWSGYTF TGTGCCAGCAGTTTAAACAGCTGGAGTGGCTACACCTTC TRBV12-3/TRBV12-4 - TRBJ1-2 -
CASSLKSWGVGTEAFF TGTGCCAGCAGTTTGAAGTCTTGGGGGGTGGGCACTGAAGCTTTCTTT TRBV27 - TRBJ1-1 -
CASSLQGYGYTF TGTGCCAGCAGCCTACAGGGCTATGGCTACACCTTC TRBV27 - TRBJ1-2 -
CASSSVYEQFF TGTGCCAGCAGCTCGGTATATGAGCAGTTCTTC TRBV7-6 - TRBJ2-1 -
CASSQTADTQYF TGTGCCAGCAGCCAAACGGCAGATACGCAGTATTTT TRBV12-3/TRBV12-4 - TRBJ2-3 -
CASSPYTSGTEAFF TGTGCCAGTAGTCCATACACCAGCGGGACTGAAGCTTTCTTT TRBV19 - TRBJ1-1 -
CASIGPGGETQYF TGTGCCAGTATCGGCCCAGGGGGAGAGACCCAGTACTTC TRBV19 - TRBJ2-5 TRBD1
CASSPPLEYYGYTF TGTGCCAGCAGCCCTCCTTTGGAGTACTATGGCTACACCTTC TRBV3-1/TRBV3-2 - TRBJ1-2 -
CASRYPGQGTYEQYF TGTGCCAGCAGGTACCCGGGACAGGGGACATACGAGCAGTACTTC TRBV6-5 - TRBJ2-7 TRBD1
CASSQQGADNSPLHF TGTGCCAGCAGCCAACAGGGGGCCGATAATTCACCCCTCCACTTT TRBV5-4 - TRBJ1-6 TRBD1
CAWSVGGFQGGYTF TGTGCCTGGAGTGTAGGTGGCTTTCAGGGTGGCTACACCTTC TRBV30 - TRBJ1-2 -
CAWSSNGAAQPQHF TGTGCCTGGAGTAGTAATGGGGCAGCTCAGCCCCAGCATTTT TRBV30 - TRBJ1-5 -
CASSPLGQLNTGELFF TGCGCCAGCAGCCCCCTGGGACAGCTGAACACCGGGGAGCTGTTTTTT TRBV4-3 once TRBJ2-2 TRBD1
CASSLGVRGSTDTQYF TGTGCCAGCAGCTTAGGCGTGCGGGGATCAACAGATACGCAGTATTTT TRBV11-3 - TRBJ2-3 -
CASSLGPSTDTQYF TGCGCCAGCAGCCTGGGGCCAAGCACAGATACGCAGTATTTT TRBV5-1 - TRBJ2-3 -
CASSPAGNGNTIYF TGTGCCAGCTCACCGGCAGGGAATGGAAACACCATATATTTT TRBV18 - TRBJ1-3 -
CASRSGTGVLYEQYF TGCGCCAGCAGATCCGGGACAGGGGTCCTTTACGAGCAGTACTTC TRBV5-1 - TRBJ2-7 TRBD1
CAWSVNLGTQPQHF TGTGCCTGGAGTGTAAATTTGGGGACTCAGCCCCAGCATTTT TRBV30 once TRBJ1-5 -
CASSIGQGLSQPQHF TGTGCCAGTAGTATCGGACAGGGACTCAGTCAGCCCCAGCATTTT TRBV19 - TRBJ1-5 TRBD1
CASSRGGQAATYGYTF TGTGCCAGCAGCCGAGGGGGACAGGCGGCTACCTATGGCTACACCTTC TRBV3-1/TRBV3-2 - TRBJ1-2 TRBD1
CASSFMPAIYGYTF TGTGCCAGCAGTTTTATGCCGGCAATCTATGGCTACACCTTC TRBV28 - TRBJ1-2 -
CASSPGGGETQYF TGTGCCAGCAGCCCAGGTGGGGGGGAGACCCAGTACTTC TRBV11-3 - TRBJ2-5 -
CAWSTHEQYF TGTGCCTGGAGTACTCACGAGCAGTACTTC TRBV30 - TRBJ2-7 -
CASSLLPGEGQPQHF TGTGCCAGCAGCTTACTTCCAGGGGAGGGTCAGCCCCAGCATTTT TRBV7-3 - TRBJ1-5 -
CASSLGDPRSPLHF TGTGCCAGCAGCTTGGGGGACCCGAGGTCACCCCTCCACTTT TRBV5-6 - TRBJ1-6 -
CASSPREGAGTEAFF TGTGCCAGCAGCCCCCGGGAGGGGGCGGGAACTGAAGCTTTCTTT TRBV4-2 - TRBJ1-1 TRBD1
CASSYQGAIGELFF TGCGCCAGCAGCTATCAGGGGGCAATCGGGGAGCTGTTTTTT TRBV5-1 - TRBJ2-2 TRBD1
CASRDEGNTIYF TGCGCCAGCAGGGATGAGGGAAACACCATATATTTT TRBV5-1 few TRBJ1-3 -
CASSFWAEGTEAFF TGTGCCAGCAGCTTCTGGGCAGAAGGTACTGAAGCTTTCTTT TRBV5-8 - TRBJ1-1 -